The present TCR beta chain was sequenced within a study of T-cell reconstitution after alpha-beta-depleted transplantation in children. Trimming removed 0 bases at V and 0 bases at J, with 11 bases between. The germline CDR1 and CDR2 sequences are MNHEY and SVGEGT. The CDR3 sequence is 16 residues long. This clonotype was counted ten times or more. The library targeted TCRbeta and was prepared with unique molecular identifiers. A single record per CDR3 protein comes from TCRdb applying MiXCR to the PCR reads. The sample includes about 92,000 distinct CDR3 sequences, 12% of them seen just once. The material was PBMCs from the stem cell graft donor, obtained from the stem cell graft. The chain links TRBV6-2 or TRBV6-3 to TRBJ1-1; D uncertain. The clonotype originates from a human donor who donated a stem cell graft to a child with inherited bone marrow failure. CDR3 region: CASSYSKRRMNTEAFF. Written as DNA, the CDR3 is TGTGCCAGCAGTTACTCGAAGCGTAGAATGAACACTGAAGCTTTCTTT.